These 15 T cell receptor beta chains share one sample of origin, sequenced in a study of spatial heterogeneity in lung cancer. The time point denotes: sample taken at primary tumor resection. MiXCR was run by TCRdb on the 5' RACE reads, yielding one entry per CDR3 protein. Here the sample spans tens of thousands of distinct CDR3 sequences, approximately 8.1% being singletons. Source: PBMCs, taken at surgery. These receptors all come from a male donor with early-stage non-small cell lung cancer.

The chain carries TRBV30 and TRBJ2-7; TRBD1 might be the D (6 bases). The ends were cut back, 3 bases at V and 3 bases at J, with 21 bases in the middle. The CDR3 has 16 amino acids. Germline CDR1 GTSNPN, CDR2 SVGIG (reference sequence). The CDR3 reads CAWRAPLPGQNYEQYF. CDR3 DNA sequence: TGTGCCTGGAGAGCTCCCCTCCCGGGACAAAACTACGAGCAGTACTTC.

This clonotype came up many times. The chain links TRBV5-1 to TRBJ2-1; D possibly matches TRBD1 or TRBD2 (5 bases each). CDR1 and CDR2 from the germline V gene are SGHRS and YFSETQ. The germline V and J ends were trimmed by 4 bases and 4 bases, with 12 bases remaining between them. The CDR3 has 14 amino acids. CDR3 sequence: CASSPGTGYNEQFF. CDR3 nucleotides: TGCGCCAGCAGCCCGGGGACGGGGTACAATGAGCAGTTCTTC.

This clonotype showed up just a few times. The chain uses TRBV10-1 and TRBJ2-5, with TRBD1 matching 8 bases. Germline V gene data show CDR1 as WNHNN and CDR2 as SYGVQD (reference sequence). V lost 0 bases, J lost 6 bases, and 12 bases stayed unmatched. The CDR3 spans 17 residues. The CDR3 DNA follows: TGCGCCAGCAGTGAGTCAGAACAGGGGGAAAGGAGAAAGACCCAGTACTTC. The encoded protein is CASSESEQGERRKTQYF.

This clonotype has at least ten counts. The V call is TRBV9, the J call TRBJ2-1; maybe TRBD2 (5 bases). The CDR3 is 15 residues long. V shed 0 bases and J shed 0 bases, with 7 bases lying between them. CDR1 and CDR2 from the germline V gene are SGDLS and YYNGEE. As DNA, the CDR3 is TGTGCCAGCAGCGTAGGAGCGGACTCCTACAATGAGCAGTTCTTC. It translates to CASSVGADSYNEQFF.

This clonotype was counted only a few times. The DNA of the CDR3 is TGTGCCAGCAGTTACCCCGGCGGGACAGGGAACGAGCAGTACTTC. Translated: CASSYPGGTGNEQYF. This chain joins TRBV6-6 and TRBJ2-7; 9 nucleotides match TRBD1. Trimming at V came to 2 bases and at J to 5 bases, leaving 7 bases not matched to a gene. The CDR3 runs to 15 residues. Germline V gene sequence: CDR1 MNHNY, CDR2 SVGAGI (reference sequence).

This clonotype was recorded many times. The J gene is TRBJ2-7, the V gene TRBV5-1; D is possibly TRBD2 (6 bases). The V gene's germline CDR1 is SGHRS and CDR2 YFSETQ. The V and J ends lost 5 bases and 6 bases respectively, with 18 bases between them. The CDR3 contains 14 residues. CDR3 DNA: TGCGCCAGCAGTTGGAATCCAGGAGGGAGCGAGCAGTACTTC. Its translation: CASSWNPGGSEQYF. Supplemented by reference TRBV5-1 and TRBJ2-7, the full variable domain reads KAGVTQTPRYLIKTRGQQVTLSCSPISGHRSVSWYQQTPGQGLQFLFEYFSETQRNKGNFPGRFSGRQFSNSRSEMNVSTLELGDSALYLCASSWNPGGSEQYFGPGTRLTVT.

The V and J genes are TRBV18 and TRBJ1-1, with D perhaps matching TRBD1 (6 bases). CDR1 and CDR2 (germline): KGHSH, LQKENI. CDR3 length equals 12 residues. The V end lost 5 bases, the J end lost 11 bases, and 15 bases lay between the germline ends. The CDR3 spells CASSRLPGEAFF. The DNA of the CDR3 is TGTGCCAGCTCAAGGCTCCCAGGGGAGGCTTTCTTT.

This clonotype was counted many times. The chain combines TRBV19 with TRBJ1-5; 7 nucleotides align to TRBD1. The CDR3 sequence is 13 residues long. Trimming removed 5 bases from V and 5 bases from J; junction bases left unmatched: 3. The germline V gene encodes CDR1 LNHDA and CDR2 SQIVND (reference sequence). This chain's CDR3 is CASSLGQHQPQHF. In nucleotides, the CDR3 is TGTGCCAGTAGTTTGGGACAGCATCAGCCCCAGCATTTT.

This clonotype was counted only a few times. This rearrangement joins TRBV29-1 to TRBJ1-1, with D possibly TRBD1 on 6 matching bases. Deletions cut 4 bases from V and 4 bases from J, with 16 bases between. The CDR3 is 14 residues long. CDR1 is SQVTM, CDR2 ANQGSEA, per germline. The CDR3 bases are TGCAGCGTTGCCCTAGGGGGGGGGCTCACTGAAGCTTTCTTT. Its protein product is CSVALGGGLTEAFF.

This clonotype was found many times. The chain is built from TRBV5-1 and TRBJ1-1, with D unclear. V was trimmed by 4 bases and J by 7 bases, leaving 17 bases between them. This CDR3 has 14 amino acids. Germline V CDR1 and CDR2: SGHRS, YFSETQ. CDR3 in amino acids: CASSPQVTNNEAFF. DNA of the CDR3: TGCGCCAGCAGCCCACAAGTTACAAATAATGAAGCTTTCTTT. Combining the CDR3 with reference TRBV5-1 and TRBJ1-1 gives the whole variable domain KAGVTQTPRYLIKTRGQQVTLSCSPISGHRSVSWYQQTPGQGLQFLFEYFSETQRNKGNFPGRFSGRQFSNSRSEMNVSTLELGDSALYLCASSPQVTNNEAFFGQGTRLTVV.

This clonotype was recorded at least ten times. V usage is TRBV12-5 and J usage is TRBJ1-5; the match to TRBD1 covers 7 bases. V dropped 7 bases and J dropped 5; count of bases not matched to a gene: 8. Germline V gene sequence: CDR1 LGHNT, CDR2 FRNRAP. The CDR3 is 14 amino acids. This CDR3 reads CASVATGAYQPQHF. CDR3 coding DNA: TGTGCTAGTGTCGCTACAGGGGCGTATCAGCCCCAGCATTTT. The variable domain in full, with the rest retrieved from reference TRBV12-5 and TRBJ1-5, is DARVTQTPRHKVTEMGQEVTMRCQPILGHNTVFWYRQTMMQGLELLAYFRNRAPLDDSGMPKDRFSAEMPDATLATLKIQPSEPRDSAVYFCASVATGAYQPQHFGDGTRLSIL.

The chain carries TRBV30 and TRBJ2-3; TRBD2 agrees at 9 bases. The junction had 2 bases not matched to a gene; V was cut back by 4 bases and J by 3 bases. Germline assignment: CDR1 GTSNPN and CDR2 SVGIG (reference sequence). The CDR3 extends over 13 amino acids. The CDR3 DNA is TGTGCCTGGACTAGCGGGATAACAGATACGCAGTATTTT. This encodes CAWTSGITDTQYF.

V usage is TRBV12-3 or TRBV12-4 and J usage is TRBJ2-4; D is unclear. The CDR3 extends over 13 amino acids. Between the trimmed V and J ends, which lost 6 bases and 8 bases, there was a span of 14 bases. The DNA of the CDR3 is TGTGCCAGCAGCTATAAGGTACCCCACATTCAGTACTTC. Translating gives CASSYKVPHIQYF.

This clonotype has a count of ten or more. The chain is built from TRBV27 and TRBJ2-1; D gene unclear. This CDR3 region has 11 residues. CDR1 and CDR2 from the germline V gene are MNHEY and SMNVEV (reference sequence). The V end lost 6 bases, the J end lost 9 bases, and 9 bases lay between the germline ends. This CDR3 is CASRRLGEQFF. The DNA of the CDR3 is TGTGCCAGCAGGAGACTGGGTGAGCAGTTCTTC.

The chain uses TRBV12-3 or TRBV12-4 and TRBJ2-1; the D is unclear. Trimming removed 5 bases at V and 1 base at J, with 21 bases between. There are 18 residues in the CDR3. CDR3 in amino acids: CASSQTTVLGGSYNEQFF. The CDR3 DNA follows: TGTGCCAGCAGTCAAACGACGGTCCTGGGTGGTTCCTACAATGAGCAGTTCTTC.